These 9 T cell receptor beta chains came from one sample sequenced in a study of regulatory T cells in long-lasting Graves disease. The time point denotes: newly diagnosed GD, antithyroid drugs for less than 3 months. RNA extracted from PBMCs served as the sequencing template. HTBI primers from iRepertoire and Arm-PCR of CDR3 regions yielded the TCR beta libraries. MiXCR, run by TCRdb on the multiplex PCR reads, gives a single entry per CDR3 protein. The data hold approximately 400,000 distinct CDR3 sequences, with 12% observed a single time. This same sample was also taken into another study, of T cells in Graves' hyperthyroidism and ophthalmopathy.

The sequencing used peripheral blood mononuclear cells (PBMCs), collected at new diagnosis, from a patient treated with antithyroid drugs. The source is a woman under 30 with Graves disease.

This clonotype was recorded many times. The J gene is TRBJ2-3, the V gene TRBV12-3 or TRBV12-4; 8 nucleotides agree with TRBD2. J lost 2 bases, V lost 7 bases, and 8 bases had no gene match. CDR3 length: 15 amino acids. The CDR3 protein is CASTPQGLVTDTQYF. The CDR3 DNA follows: TGTGCCAGCACCCCCCAGGGACTAGTCACAGATACGCAGTATTTT.

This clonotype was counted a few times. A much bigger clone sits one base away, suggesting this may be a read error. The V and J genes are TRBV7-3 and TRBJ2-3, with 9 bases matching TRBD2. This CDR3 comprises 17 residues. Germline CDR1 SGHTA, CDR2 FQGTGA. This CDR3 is CANSLTVVAGVPDTQYF. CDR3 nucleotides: TGTGCCAACAGCTTAACGGTGGTAGCGGGAGTTCCAGATACGCAGTATTTT.

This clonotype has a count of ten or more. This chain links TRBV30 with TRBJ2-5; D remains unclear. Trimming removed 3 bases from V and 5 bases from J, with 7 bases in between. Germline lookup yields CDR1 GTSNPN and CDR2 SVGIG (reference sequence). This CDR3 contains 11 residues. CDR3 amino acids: CAWSAAETQYF. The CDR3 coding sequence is TGTGCCTGGAGCGCCGCGGAGACCCAGTACTTC. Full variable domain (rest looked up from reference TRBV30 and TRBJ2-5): SQTIHQWPATLVQPVGSPLSLECTVEGTSNPNLYWYRQAAGRGLQLLFYSVGIGQISSEVPQNLSASRPQDRQFILSSKKLLLSDSGFYLCAWSAAETQYFGPGTRLLVL.

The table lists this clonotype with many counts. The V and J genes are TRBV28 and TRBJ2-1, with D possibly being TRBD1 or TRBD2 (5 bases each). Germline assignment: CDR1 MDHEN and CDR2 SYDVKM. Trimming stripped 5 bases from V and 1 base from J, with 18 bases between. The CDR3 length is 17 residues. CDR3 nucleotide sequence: TGTGCCAGCAGTCACTTTACCGGGACCAAATCCTACAATGAGCAGTTCTTC. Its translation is CASSHFTGTKSYNEQFF.

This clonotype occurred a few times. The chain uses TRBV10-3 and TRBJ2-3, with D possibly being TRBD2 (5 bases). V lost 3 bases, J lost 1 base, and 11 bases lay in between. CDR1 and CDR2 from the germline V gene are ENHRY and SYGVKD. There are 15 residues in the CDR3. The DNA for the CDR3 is TGTGCCATCAGTGACTGGGAGTTGGGCACAGATACGCAGTATTTT. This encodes CAISDWELGTDTQYF.

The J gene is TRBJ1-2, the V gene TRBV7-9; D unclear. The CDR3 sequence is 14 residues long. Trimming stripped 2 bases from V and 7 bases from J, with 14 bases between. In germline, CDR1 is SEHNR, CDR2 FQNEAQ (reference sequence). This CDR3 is CASSLSNRGGGYTF. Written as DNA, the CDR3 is TGTGCCAGCAGCTTATCCAACCGAGGTGGTGGCTACACCTTC.

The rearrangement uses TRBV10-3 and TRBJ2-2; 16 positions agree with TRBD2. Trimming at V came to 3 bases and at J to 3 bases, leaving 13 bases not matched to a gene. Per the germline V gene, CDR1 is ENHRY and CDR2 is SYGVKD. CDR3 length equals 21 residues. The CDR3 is CAISDLIGTSGGAEDTGELFF. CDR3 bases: TGTGCCATCAGTGACCTCATCGGGACTAGCGGGGGGGCCGAAGACACCGGGGAGCTGTTTTTT.

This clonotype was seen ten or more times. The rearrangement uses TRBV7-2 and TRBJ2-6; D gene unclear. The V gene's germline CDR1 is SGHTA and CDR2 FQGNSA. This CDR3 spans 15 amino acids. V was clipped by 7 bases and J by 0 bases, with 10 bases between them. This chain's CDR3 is CASKFSDSGANVLTF. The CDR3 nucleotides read TGTGCCAGCAAGTTCTCGGACTCTGGGGCCAACGTCCTGACTTTC.

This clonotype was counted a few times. CDR3 residues: CAISPPGQGLSYTF. The CDR3 nucleotides read TGTGCCATCAGCCCCCCGGGACAGGGGTTGAGCTACACCTTC. The chain is built from TRBV10-3 and TRBJ1-2; 10 bases match TRBD1. Unmatched junction bases numbered 10, after V lost 6 bases and J lost 9 bases. Germline CDR1 reads ENHRY; CDR2 reads SYGVKD. The CDR3 runs to 14 residues.